This paragraph reports one TCR beta chain. This sample stems from a study of T cells in Graves' hyperthyroidism and ophthalmopathy. The PBMCs were sourced from fresh peripheral blood (around 9.3 ml). V was shortened by 3 bases and J by 4 bases, with 15 bases between the two germline ends. This CDR3 comprises 15 residues. Per germline, CDR1 SEHNR and CDR2 FQNEAQ (reference sequence). Regions amplified from RNA transcripts were the TCR beta CDR3 regions. Researchers ran a first-round RT-PCR on the TCR CDR3 using the HTBI primer set. TCRdb called the multiplex PCR reads again in MiXCR, with one record for every CDR3 protein. There are about 640,000 distinct CDR3 sequences in the sample; roughly 20% occur only once, and about 34% lies in the top ten.

The V call is TRBV7-9, the J call TRBJ2-5, with a tentative D call TRBD2 (5 bases). The sample consisted of blood. The TCR was taken from a man in his thirties or forties with Graves' ophthalmopathy. In nucleotides, the CDR3 is TGTGCCAGCAGCTTGGTGGCGGGTCCCAGAGAGACCCAGTACTTC. Its translation: CASSLVAGPRETQYF.